These T cell receptor beta chains were read from a single sample in a study of early T cells in non-severe SARS-CoV-2 infection. A single record per CDR3 protein comes from TCRdb applying MiXCR to the 5' RACE reads. The sample carries fewer than 100,000 distinct CDR3 sequences, roughly 9.4% recorded once. Material: whole blood. All receptors derive from an adult who was a healthcare worker with PCR-confirmed SARS-CoV-2 infection or an uninfected control (not recorded which). Each CDR3 is given with its conserved first and last residue. Size tells how often a clone was seen (once, few, many) or the class of an expanded clone, and some rows leave it out.

J gene	V gene	clone size	CDR3 protein
TRBJ2-3	TRBV2	many	CASSPDLAGGGGTQYF
TRBJ2-1	TRBV6-1	few	CASSDPGLAGRSGSYNEQFF
TRBJ2-3	TRBV25-1	many	CASSGGTSGRTDTQYF
TRBJ2-6	TRBV6-1	few	CASSDYGSRRAGANVLTF
TRBJ1-4	TRBV28	many	CASSPHDRDATNEKLFF
TRBJ2-2	TRBV10-3	few	CAITPGATGAGGELFF
TRBJ2-7	TRBV20-1	few	CSTIRQGNYEQYF
TRBJ2-1	TRBV10-3	many	CAIRETSSGGPRDEQFF
TRBJ1-2	TRBV7-2	many	CASSRNSYNYGYTF
TRBJ2-1	TRBV7-8	few	CASSLRLAGGENEQFF
TRBJ2-7	TRBV19	many	CASSPGLVRYEQYF
TRBJ2-3	TRBV10-3	-	CAIRPGLAAGTDTQYF
TRBJ2-2	TRBV11-2	many	CASSLGEEPTGELFF
TRBJ2-2	TRBV20-1	few	CSARVAGVNTGELFF
TRBJ2-3	TRBV4-1	few	CASSQDASGYTQYF
TRBJ2-7	TRBV7-9	few	CASSSQSVGTGGFSSYEQYF
TRBJ1-6	TRBV6-6	many	CASSYEISSPLHF
TRBJ2-3	TRBV14	few	CASSQVANTQYF
TRBJ2-7	TRBV7-9	few	CASSPQLYEQYF
TRBJ2-1	TRBV19	many	CASSGSGLAGDWQFF
TRBJ2-6	TRBV5-4	-	CASSFDGLSGANVLTF
TRBJ2-5	TRBV5-8	-	CASSLVHLQETQYF
TRBJ2-3	TRBV29-1	few	CSVQGLAGVMQYF
TRBJ2-5	TRBV6-1	-	CATHRVYQETQYF
TRBJ2-7	TRBV28	few	CASSRVIPYEQYF
TRBJ2-3	TRBV6-1	-	CATRSPTTQYF
TRBJ2-3	TRBV10-3	many	CATRQASGTDTQYF
TRBJ2-5	TRBV5-1	few	CASSSDRLKETQYF
TRBJ1-6	TRBV27	-	CASSFNSSPLHF
TRBJ2-3	TRBV6-1	many	CASSPTGASTDTQYF
TRBJ2-2	TRBV29-1	many	CSVKRDRTGELFF
TRBJ1-1	TRBV4-1	-	CASSQQVQGYTEAFF
TRBJ1-6	TRBV7-2	few	CASSLRTSVLHF
TRBJ2-1	TRBV15	-	CATSSEGEYIYNEQFF
TRBJ2-2	TRBV12-3/TRBV12-4	-	CASSYAGELFF
TRBJ2-5	TRBV18	few	CASSPLAGGPKTQYF
TRBJ1-1	TRBV5-1	many	CASSLGAGNTEAFF
TRBJ2-7	TRBV7-2	few	CASSLVGTSAEQYF
TRBJ2-4	TRBV27	-	CASRGTGGAAKNIQYF
TRBJ2-5	TRBV5-6	few	CASSSLKEPRETQYF
TRBJ2-5	TRBV27	many	CASSFSASLQETQYF
TRBJ2-2	TRBV20-1	-	CSASGNMLTGELFF
TRBJ2-7	TRBV18	-	CASSRDSNYEQYF
TRBJ2-1	TRBV5-1	many	CASSLEGGRINEEQFF
TRBJ1-4	TRBV21-1	few	CASSTGGGSEKLFF
TRBJ2-1	TRBV7-9	many	CASSLGGHNEQFF
TRBJ2-5	TRBV18	-	CASSPEGLVQETQYF
TRBJ2-3	TRBV27	-	CASNDSPQYF
TRBJ1-3	TRBV28	many	CASSLQKLISGNTIYF
TRBJ2-2	TRBV7-3	many	CASSPMLTGELFF
TRBJ2-7	TRBV24-1	many	CATSDSGPGTDPYEQYF
TRBJ2-2	TRBV5-6	-	CASSLVGGLNTGELFF
TRBJ1-1	TRBV7-9	many	CASRQTPGTEAFF
TRBJ2-7	TRBV3-1	many	CASSPRVGIPYEQYF
TRBJ2-1	TRBV12-1	-	CASSAMAGTYNEQFF
TRBJ2-5	TRBV28	-	CASSLKRAGVETQYF
TRBJ2-7	TRBV28	-	CASSRFRGTGLYEQYF